The 11 T cell receptor beta chains reported below all come from one sample, sequenced in a study of CD8 T cells in ankylosing spondylitis. TCRdb fed the 5' RACE reads into MiXCR, producing one record per CDR3 protein. The sample shows 200,000 or so distinct CDR3 sequences, 15% to 20% of them seen only once. Specimen: blood, either unsorted or a sorted T cell fraction (not recorded which). The receptors were gathered from a male donor aged 10-29 years with ankylosing spondylitis or in good health (not recorded which).

This clonotype has at least ten counts. The chain is built from TRBV11-2 and TRBJ1-2; 8 positions agree with TRBD1. V was clipped by 5 bases and J by 4 bases; unmatched bases: 3. Germline V CDR1 and CDR2: SGHAT, FQNNGV. This CDR3 region has 13 residues. The CDR3 loop reads CASSRDRFYGYTF. CDR3 DNA sequence: TGTGCCAGCAGCAGGGACAGGTTCTATGGCTACACCTTC.

This clonotype was counted ten times or more. V and J are TRBV6-2 or TRBV6-3 and TRBJ2-2; no firm D call. This CDR3 comprises 13 residues. Per the germline V gene, CDR1 is MNHEY and CDR2 is SVGEGT. V dropped 5 bases and J dropped 4 bases, with 8 bases sitting between them. The CDR3 here is CASSPPGTGELFF. In DNA form, the CDR3 reads TGTGCCAGCAGTCCCCCAGGCACCGGGGAGCTGTTTTTT.

In this sample, this clonotype turned up many times. The chain joins TRBV5-1 to TRBJ2-1, with 8 nucleotides matching TRBD2. V dropped 4 bases and J dropped 13; count of bases not matched to a gene: 16. CDR1 SGHRS and CDR2 YFSETQ come from the germline V gene. This CDR3 region has 15 residues. CDR3 sequence (DNA): TGCGCCAGCAGCCAAGAAAACCCGGGACTAGGTGTCCAGTTCTTC. Translation: CASSQENPGLGVQFF. The entire variable domain, with the rest obtained from reference TRBV5-1 and TRBJ2-1, is as follows: KAGVTQTPRYLIKTRGQQVTLSCSPISGHRSVSWYQQTPGQGLQFLFEYFSETQRNKGNFPGRFSGRQFSNSRSEMNVSTLELGDSALYLCASSQENPGLGVQFFGPGTRLTVL.

The sample holds many counts of this clonotype. The chain carries TRBV5-1 and TRBJ1-1; 7 nucleotides line up with TRBD1. The CDR3 runs 13 residues. With V trimmed by 5 bases and J by 6 bases, 7 bases remained unmatched. Germline V gene sequence: CDR1 SGHRS, CDR2 YFSETQ. As DNA, the CDR3 is TGCGCCAGCAGAGATGCCGGGACAGCTGAAGCTTTCTTT. Its translation: CASRDAGTAEAFF.

In this sample, this clonotype turned up many times. The chain carries TRBV7-9 and TRBJ2-7; unclear D gene. CDR1 SEHNR and CDR2 FQNEAQ come from the germline V gene (reference sequence). V was trimmed by 5 bases and J by 2 bases, leaving 4 bases between them. The CDR3 is 11 residues long. The CDR3 coding sequence is TGTGCCAGCAGCCGAACCTACGAGCAGTACTTC. Protein sequence: CASSRTYEQYF.

Only one count was recorded for this clonotype. The V gene is TRBV11-2, the J gene TRBJ2-5; possibly TRBD1 or TRBD2 for D (5 bases each). Germline V CDR1 and CDR2: SGHAT, FQNNGV. V shed 5 bases and J shed 5 bases, with 15 bases lying between them. The CDR3 is 14 amino acids. CDR3 residues: CASSQTGRGETQYF. CDR3 sequence (DNA): TGTGCCAGCAGCCAAACGGGCCGGGGCGAGACCCAGTACTTC.

This clonotype has ten or more counts. The chain employs TRBV4-2 and TRBJ1-2; D ambiguous. Per germline, CDR1 LGHNA and CDR2 YNFKEQ. The CDR3 runs 16 residues. V lost 0 bases, J lost 8 bases, and 19 bases lay in between. CDR3 nucleotides: TGTGCCAGCAGCCAAGATCAAGCGGCAAGTGCCTTGGGCTACACCTTC. Amino acids: CASSQDQAASALGYTF.

This clonotype was detected many times. The chain uses TRBV4-1 and TRBJ1-2, with D unresolved. Trimming removed 3 bases from V and 4 bases from J, with 15 bases in between. The germline CDR1 and CDR2 sequences are MGHRA and YSYEKL. There are 15 residues in the CDR3. This CDR3 is CASSQVLRTLYGYTF. The DNA of the CDR3 is TGCGCCAGCAGCCAGGTCCTCCGGACCCTCTATGGCTACACCTTC.

This clonotype was observed many times. This chain connects TRBV6-5 to TRBJ2-1; no definite D call. With 0 bases removed from V and 7 bases from J, the gap between germline ends came to 16 bases. The CDR3 loop spans 16 amino acids. Germline V gene data show CDR1 as MNHEY and CDR2 as SVGAGI. CDR3 DNA sequence: TGTGCCAGCAGTTACTCCGGCCGGAGAAGGAGAAATGAGCAGTTCTTC. Translation: CASSYSGRRRRNEQFF.

This clonotype was seen many times. The chain employs TRBV4-3 and TRBJ2-2, with 11 bases aligning to TRBD2. The germline CDR1 and CDR2 sequences are LGHNA and YSLEER. Trimming at V came to 4 bases and at J to 3 bases, leaving 13 bases not matched to a gene. The CDR3 loop spans 19 amino acids. CDR3 sequence: CASSPRTSGLIGDTGELFF. The CDR3 DNA reads as TGCGCCAGCAGCCCGAGGACTAGCGGGCTCATCGGGGACACCGGGGAGCTGTTTTTT.

This clonotype was observed at least ten times. The V gene is TRBV5-1, the J gene TRBJ2-7; perhaps TRBD1 as D (6 bases). The CDR3 sequence is 14 residues long. V lost 4 bases to trimming and J lost 1 base, with 12 bases between them. The germline V gene encodes CDR1 SGHRS and CDR2 YFSETQ. DNA of the CDR3: TGCGCCAGCAGCCCCGGGACATTATCCTACGAGCAGTACTTC. Encoded protein: CASSPGTLSYEQYF.